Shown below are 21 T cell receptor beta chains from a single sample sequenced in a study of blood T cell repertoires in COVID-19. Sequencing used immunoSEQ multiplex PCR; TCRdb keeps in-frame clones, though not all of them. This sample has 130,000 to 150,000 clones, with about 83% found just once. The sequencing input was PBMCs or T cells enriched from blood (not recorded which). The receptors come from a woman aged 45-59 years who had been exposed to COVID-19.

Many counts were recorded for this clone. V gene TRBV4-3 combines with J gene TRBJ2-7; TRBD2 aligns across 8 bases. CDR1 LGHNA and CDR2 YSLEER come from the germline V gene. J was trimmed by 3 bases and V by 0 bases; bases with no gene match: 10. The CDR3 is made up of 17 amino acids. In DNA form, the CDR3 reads TGCGCCAGCAGCCAAGAAGCTATGGGCGGGGGGTTCTACGAGCAGTACTTC. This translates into CASSQEAMGGGFYEQYF.

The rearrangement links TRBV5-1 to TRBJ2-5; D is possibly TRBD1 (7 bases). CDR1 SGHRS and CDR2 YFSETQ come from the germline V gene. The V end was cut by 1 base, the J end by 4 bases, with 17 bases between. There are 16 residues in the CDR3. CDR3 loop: CASSLQPGGPRETQYF. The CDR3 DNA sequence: TGCGCCAGCAGCTTGCAGCCAGGGGGGCCCCGAGAGACCCAGTACTTC.

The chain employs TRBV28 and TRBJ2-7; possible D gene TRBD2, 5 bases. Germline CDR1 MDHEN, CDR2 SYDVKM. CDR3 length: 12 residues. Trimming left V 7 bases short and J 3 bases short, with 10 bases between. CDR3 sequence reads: CASKTGNYEQYF. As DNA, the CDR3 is TGTGCCAGCAAAACGGGGAACTACGAGCAGTACTTC.

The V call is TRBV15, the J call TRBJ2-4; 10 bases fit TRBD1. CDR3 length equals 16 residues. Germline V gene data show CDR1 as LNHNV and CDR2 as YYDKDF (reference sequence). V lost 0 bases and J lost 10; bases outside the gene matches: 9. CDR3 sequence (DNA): TGTGCCACCAGCAGAGATCATCGACAGGGGGCGAATATTCAGTACTTC. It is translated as CATSRDHRQGANIQYF.

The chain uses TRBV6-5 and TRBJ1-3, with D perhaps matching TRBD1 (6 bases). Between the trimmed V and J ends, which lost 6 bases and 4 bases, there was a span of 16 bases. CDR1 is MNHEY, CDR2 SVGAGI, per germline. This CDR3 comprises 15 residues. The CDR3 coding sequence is TGTGCCAGCAGCCAAACGACAGGTGCCGGAAACACCATATATTTT. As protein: CASSQTTGAGNTIYF.

CDR3 coding DNA: TGTGCCAGCAGCAGCCGAAAGGGAGGGTCCCGAACTGAAGCTTTCTTT. Protein sequence: CASSSRKGGSRTEAFF. The V gene is TRBV7-2, the J gene TRBJ1-1; unclear D gene. CDR3 length equals 16 residues. V was shortened by 5 bases and J by 5 bases, with 21 bases between the two germline ends. Germline CDR1 and CDR2: SGHTA and FQGNSA.

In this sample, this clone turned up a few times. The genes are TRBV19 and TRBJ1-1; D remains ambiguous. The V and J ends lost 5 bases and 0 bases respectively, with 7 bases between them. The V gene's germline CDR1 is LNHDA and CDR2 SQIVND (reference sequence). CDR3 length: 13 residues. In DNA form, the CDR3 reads TGTGCCAGTAGTCCCTTTATGAACACTGAAGCTTTCTTT. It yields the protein CASSPFMNTEAFF.

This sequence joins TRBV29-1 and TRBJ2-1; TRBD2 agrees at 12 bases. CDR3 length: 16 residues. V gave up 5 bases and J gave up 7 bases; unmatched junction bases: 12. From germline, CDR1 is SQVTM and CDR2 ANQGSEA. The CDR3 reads CSVFGTSGPGRNEQFF. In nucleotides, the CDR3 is TGCAGCGTTTTCGGGACTAGCGGGCCCGGACGAAATGAGCAGTTCTTC.

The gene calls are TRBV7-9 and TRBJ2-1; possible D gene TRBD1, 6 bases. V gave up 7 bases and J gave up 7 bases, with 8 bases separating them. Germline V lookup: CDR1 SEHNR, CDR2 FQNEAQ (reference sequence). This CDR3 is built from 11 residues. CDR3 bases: TGTGCCAGCACCCAGGGGAATGAGCAGTTCTTC. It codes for CASTQGNEQFF.

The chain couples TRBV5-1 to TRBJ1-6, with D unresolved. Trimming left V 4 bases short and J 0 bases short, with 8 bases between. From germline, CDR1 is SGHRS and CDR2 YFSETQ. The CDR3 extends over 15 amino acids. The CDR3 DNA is TGCGCCAGCAGCCTCAGAAGCTCCTATAATTCACCCCTCCACTTT. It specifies CASSLRSSYNSPLHF.

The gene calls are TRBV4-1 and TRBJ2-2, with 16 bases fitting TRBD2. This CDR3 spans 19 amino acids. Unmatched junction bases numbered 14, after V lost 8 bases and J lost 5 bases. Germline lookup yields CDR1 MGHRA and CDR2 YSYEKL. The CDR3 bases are TGCGCCAGCGCCACACCGGGACTAGCGGGGGGGCCTGGGACCGGGGAGCTGTTTTTT. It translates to CASATPGLAGGPGTGELFF.

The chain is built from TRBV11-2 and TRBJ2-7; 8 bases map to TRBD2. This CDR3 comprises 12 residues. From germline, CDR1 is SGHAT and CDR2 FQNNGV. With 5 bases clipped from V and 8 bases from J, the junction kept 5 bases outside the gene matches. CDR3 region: CASSHRLAQQYF. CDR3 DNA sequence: TGTGCCAGCAGCCACCGACTAGCGCAGCAGTACTTC.

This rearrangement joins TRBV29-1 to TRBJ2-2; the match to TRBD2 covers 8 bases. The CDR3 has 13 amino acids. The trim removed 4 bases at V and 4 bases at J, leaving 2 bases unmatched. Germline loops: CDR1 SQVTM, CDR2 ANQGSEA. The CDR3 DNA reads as TGCAGCGTTGCGGGGGGGGCCACCGGGGAGCTGTTTTTT. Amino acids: CSVAGGATGELFF.

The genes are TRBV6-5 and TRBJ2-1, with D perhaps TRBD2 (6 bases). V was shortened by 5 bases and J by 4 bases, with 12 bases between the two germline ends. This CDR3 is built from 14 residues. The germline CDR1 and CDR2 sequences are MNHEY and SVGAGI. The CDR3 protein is CASSPGGAYNEQFF. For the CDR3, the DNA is TGTGCCAGCAGTCCCGGGGGAGCTTACAATGAGCAGTTCTTC.

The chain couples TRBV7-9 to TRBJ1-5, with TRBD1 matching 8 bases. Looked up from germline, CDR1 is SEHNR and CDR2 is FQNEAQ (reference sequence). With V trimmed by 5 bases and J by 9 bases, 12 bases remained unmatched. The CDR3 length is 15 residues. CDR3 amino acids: CASSAGTGQGGPQHF. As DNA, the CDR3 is TGTGCCAGCAGCGCGGGGACAGGTCAAGGGGGGCCCCAGCATTTT.

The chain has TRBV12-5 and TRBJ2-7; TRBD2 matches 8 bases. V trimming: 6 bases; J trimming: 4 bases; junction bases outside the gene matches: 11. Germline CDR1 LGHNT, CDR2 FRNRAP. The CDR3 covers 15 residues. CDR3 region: CASGRTTGGLYEQYF. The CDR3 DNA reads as TGTGCTAGTGGACGGACTACGGGGGGGCTTTACGAGCAGTACTTC. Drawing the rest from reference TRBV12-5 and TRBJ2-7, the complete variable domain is DARVTQTPRHKVTEMGQEVTMRCQPILGHNTVFWYRQTMMQGLELLAYFRNRAPLDDSGMPKDRFSAEMPDATLATLKIQPSEPRDSAVYFCASGRTTGGLYEQYFGPGTRLTVT.

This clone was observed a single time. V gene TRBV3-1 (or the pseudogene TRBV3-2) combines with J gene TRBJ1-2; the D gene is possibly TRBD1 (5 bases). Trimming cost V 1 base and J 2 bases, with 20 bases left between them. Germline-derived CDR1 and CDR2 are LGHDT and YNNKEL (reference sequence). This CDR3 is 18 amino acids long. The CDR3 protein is CASSQGPWGQLLNYGYTF. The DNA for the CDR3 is TGTGCCAGCAGCCAAGGGCCCTGGGGCCAACTACTGAACTATGGCTACACCTTC.

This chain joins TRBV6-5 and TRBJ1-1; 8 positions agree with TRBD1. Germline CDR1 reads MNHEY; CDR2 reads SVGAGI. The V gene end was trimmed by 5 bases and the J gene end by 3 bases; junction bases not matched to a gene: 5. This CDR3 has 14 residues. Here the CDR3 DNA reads TGTGCCAGCAGTAGACAGGGGACGGACACTGAAGCTTTCTTT. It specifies CASSRQGTDTEAFF.

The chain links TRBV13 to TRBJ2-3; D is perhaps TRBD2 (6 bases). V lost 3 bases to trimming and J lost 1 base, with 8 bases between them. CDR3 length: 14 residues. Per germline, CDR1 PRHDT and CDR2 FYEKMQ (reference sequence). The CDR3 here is CASSLGTGTDTQYF. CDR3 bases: TGTGCCAGCAGCTTGGGGACTGGCACAGATACGCAGTATTTT.

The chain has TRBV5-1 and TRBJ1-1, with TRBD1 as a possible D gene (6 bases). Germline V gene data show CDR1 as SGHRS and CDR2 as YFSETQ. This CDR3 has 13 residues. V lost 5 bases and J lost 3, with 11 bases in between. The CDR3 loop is CASSRDTDTEAFF. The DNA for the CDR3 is TGCGCCAGCAGTCGGGACACGGACACTGAAGCTTTCTTT. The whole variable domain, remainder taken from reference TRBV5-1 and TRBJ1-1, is KAGVTQTPRYLIKTRGQQVTLSCSPISGHRSVSWYQQTPGQGLQFLFEYFSETQRNKGNFPGRFSGRQFSNSRSEMNVSTLELGDSALYLCASSRDTDTEAFFGQGTRLTVV.

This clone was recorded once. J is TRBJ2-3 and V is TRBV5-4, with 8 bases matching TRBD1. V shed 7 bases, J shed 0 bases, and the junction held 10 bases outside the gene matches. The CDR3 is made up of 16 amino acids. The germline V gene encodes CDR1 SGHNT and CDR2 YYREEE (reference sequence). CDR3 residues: CASGRQGRRSTDTQYF. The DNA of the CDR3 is TGTGCCAGCGGACGACAGGGGCGAAGAAGCACAGATACGCAGTATTTT. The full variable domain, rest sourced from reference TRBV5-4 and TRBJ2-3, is ETGVTQSPTHLIKTRGQQVTLRCSSQSGHNTVSWYQQALGQGPQFIFQYYREEENGRGNFPPRFSGLQFPNYSSELNVNALELDDSALYLCASGRQGRRSTDTQYFGPGTRLTVL.